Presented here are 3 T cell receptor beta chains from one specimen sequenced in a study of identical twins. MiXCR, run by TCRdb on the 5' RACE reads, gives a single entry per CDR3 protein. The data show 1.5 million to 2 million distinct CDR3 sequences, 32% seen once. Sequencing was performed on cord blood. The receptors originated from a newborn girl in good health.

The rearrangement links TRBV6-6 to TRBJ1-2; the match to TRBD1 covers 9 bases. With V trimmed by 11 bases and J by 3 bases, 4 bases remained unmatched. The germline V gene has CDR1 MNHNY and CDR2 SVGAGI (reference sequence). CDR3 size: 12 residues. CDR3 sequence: CAVRTGDYGYTF. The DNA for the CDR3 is TGTGCCGTGAGGACAGGGGACTATGGCTACACCTTC.

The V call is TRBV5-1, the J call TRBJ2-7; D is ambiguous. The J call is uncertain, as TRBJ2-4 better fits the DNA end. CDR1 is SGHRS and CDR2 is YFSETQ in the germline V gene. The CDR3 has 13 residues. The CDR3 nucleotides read TGCGCCAGCAGCCGAGGCCCCGGATACATTCAGTACTTC. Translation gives CASSRGPGYIQYF.

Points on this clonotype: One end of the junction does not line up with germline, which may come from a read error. CDR3 nucleotide sequence: TGTGCCTGCAGCCAAGAGTCCTCGACAGGGGGCACAGATACGCAGTATTTT. As protein: CACSQESSTGGTDTQYF. The chain joins TRBV4-2 to TRBJ2-3; 8 nucleotides align to TRBD1. Germline V CDR1 and CDR2: LGHNA, YNFKEQ. This CDR3 spans 17 amino acids.